These T cell receptor beta chains were read from a single sample in a study of control samples from healthy donors and cancer patients. Produced via immunoSEQ multiplex PCR; TCRdb's table is partial and in-frame only. The data contain about 170,000 clones, about nine tenths of them singletons. Material: blood. These receptors were taken from a woman aged 40 to 49 in good health. The CDR3 runs from the conserved cysteine through the conserved F or W. A D gene is named only where the DNA matches it firmly. Clone size is stated in some rows and not others, as once, few, many or a class when expanded.

V	J	D	size	length	CDR3	DNA
TRBV29-1	TRBJ2-3	NA	NA	14	CSASSGVLTDTQYF	TGCAGCGCATCTTCGGGGGTGCTCACAGATACGCAGTATTTT
TRBV5-6	TRBJ1-5	NA	NA	14	CASSEYGLNQPQHF	TGTGCCAGCAGCGAGTACGGACTCAATCAGCCCCAGCATTTT
TRBV7-8	TRBJ2-5	NA	NA	15	CASSFSYSGEETQYF	TGTGCCAGCAGCTTTAGTTATTCGGGGGAAGAGACCCAGTACTTC
TRBV18	TRBJ2-2	NA	NA	15	CASSPPAENTGELFF	TGTGCCAGCTCACCACCGGCGGAGAACACCGGGGAGCTGTTTTTT
TRBV7-9	TRBJ1-1	NA	NA	11	CASSLAVEAFF	TGTGCCAGCAGCTTAGCAGTTGAAGCTTTCTTT
TRBV2	TRBJ1-5	TRBD1	NA	13	CASSEDRDQPQHF	TGTGCCAGCAGTGAGGACAGGGATCAGCCCCAGCATTTT
TRBV6-5	TRBJ1-3	TRBD1	NA	14	CASRTGISGNTIYF	TGTGCCAGCAGGACAGGGATCTCTGGAAACACCATATATTTT
TRBV5-8	TRBJ2-2	NA	NA	17	CASNSNRDFSNTGELFF	TGTGCCAGCAACTCAAATAGGGACTTTTCGAACACCGGGGAGCTGTTTTTT
TRBV11-2	TRBJ1-1	NA	NA	17	CASSLAGQREMNTEAFF	TGTGCCAGCAGCTTAGCAGGACAGAGGGAAATGAACACTGAAGCTTTCTTT
TRBV6-6	TRBJ1-2	TRBD1	NA	14	CASSWDRGFYGYTF	TGTGCCAGCAGTTGGGACAGGGGTTTCTATGGCTACACCTTC
TRBV7-8	TRBJ1-2	TRBD1	NA	15	CASSLLTGGNYGYTF	TGTGCCAGCAGCTTGTTGACAGGGGGCAACTATGGCTACACCTTC
TRBV5-6	TRBJ1-1	NA	NA	14	CASSLGQGSTEAFF	TGTGCCAGCAGCTTGGGGCAGGGGAGCACTGAAGCTTTCTTT
TRBV6-5	TRBJ2-7	NA	NA	13	CAAGAAGPYEQYF	TGTGCCGCTGGGGCTGCGGGGCCCTACGAGCAGTACTTC
TRBV11-3	TRBJ1-1	TRBD1	NA	15	CARGGRGRRNTEAFF	TGTGCCCGAGGGGGCAGGGGCCGTAGGAACACTGAAGCTTTCTTT
TRBV27	TRBJ1-1	NA	NA	14	CASSPLLGVTEAFF	TGTGCCAGCAGTCCCCTCTTGGGGGTCACTGAAGCTTTCTTT
TRBV13	TRBJ1-2	TRBD1	NA	14	CASSPQGAGYGYTF	TGTGCCAGCAGCCCACAGGGGGCAGGGTATGGCTACACCTTC
TRBV5-1	TRBJ2-7	TRBD1	NA	15	CASSIGTGGSYEQYF	TGCGCCAGCAGCATCGGAACAGGGGGGTCCTACGAGCAGTACTTC
TRBV6-5	TRBJ1-2	TRBD1	NA	16	CASSSLGTVANYGYTF	TGTGCCAGCAGTTCTCTCGGGACAGTTGCTAACTATGGCTACACCTTC
TRBV11-2	TRBJ1-3	NA	NA	15	CASRTTADSGNTIYF	TGTGCCAGCAGGACGACAGCTGACTCTGGAAACACCATATATTTT
TRBV5-1	TRBJ1-6	NA	NA	15	CASSLKTGNHSPLHF	TGCGCCAGCAGCTTGAAAACAGGGAACCATTCACCCCTCCACTTT
TRBV3-1/TRBV3-2	TRBJ1-2	NA	NA	13	CASSRQALYGYTF	TGTGCCAGCAGCCGACAGGCGCTCTATGGCTACACCTTC
TRBV6-4	TRBJ2-2	NA	few	14	CASSDSYNTGELFF	TGTGCCAGCAGTGACTCCTATAACACCGGGGAGCTGTTTTTT
TRBV6-5	TRBJ1-4	NA	NA	16	CASSYRSIRRDEKLFF	TGTGCCAGCAGTTACCGGAGTATTAGGAGGGATGAAAAACTGTTTTTT
TRBV27	TRBJ2-7	NA	NA	15	CASSLSVGMAYEQYF	TGTGCCAGCAGTTTATCGGTGGGGATGGCCTACGAGCAGTACTTC
TRBV18	TRBJ2-5	NA	NA	15	CASSPRQGAGETQYF	TGTGCCAGCTCACCTCGGCAGGGTGCAGGAGAGACCCAGTACTTC
TRBV19	TRBJ1-2	NA	NA	13	CASSPRGYYGYTF	TGTGCCAGTAGCCCCCGGGGTTACTATGGCTACACCTTC
TRBV3-1/TRBV3-2	TRBJ2-5	NA	NA	14	CASSQEWQIGTQYF	TGTGCCAGCAGCCAAGAGTGGCAAATTGGGACCCAGTACTTC
TRBV4-1	TRBJ2-7	NA	NA	14	CASSQPASTYEQYF	TGCGCCAGCAGCCAGCCAGCGTCTACCTACGAGCAGTACTTC
TRBV7-2	TRBJ1-2	NA	NA	15	CASSLVGGGNYGYTF	TGTGCCAGCAGCTTAGTGGGGGGAGGCAACTATGGCTACACCTTC
TRBV6-1	TRBJ1-1	NA	NA	14	CASSAQGLNTEAFF	TGTGCCAGCAGTGCACAGGGACTGAACACTGAAGCTTTCTTT
TRBV6-4	TRBJ1-1	NA	NA	13	CASRATVNTEAFF	TGTGCCAGCAGGGCGACAGTGAACACTGAAGCTTTCTTT
TRBV7-8	TRBJ2-5	NA	NA	13	CASSSSGVETQYF	TGTGCCAGCAGCTCCTCCGGGGTGGAGACCCAGTACTTC
TRBV15	TRBJ1-2	NA	NA	15	CATSSGGQLGYGYTF	TGTGCCACCAGCAGTGGGGGTCAGCTAGGCTATGGCTACACCTTC
TRBV5-6	TRBJ1-2	TRBD1	NA	15	CASSLMTGGDRGYTF	TGTGCCAGCAGCTTGATGACAGGGGGCGATAGGGGCTACACCTTC
TRBV12-3/TRBV12-4	TRBJ2-3	NA	NA	13	CARVGNSTDTQYF	TGTGCCAGAGTAGGAAATAGCACAGATACGCAGTATTTT
TRBV2	TRBJ1-1	NA	few	10	CASRGHSAFF	TGTGCCAGCAGAGGACATTCGGCTTTCTTT
TRBV2	TRBJ1-5	NA	NA	14	CASSEYGEGPPQHF	TGTGCCAGCAGTGAGTATGGGGAGGGTCCGCCCCAGCATTTT
TRBV7-8	TRBJ1-2	TRBD1	once	14	CASTIQGAYYGYTF	TGTGCCAGCACCATACAGGGGGCTTACTATGGCTACACCTTC
TRBV7-2	TRBJ1-1	NA	NA	14	CASSLGAGNTEAFF	TGTGCCAGCAGCTTAGGGGCGGGGAACACTGAAGCTTTCTTT
TRBV15	TRBJ2-5	NA	NA	15	CATSSTDRNQETQYF	TGTGCCACCAGCTCAACGGACAGAAACCAAGAGACCCAGTACTTC
TRBV28	TRBJ1-2	TRBD1	NA	16	CASSDRPGQGAHGYTF	TGTGCCAGCAGTGACAGACCGGGACAGGGGGCGCACGGCTACACCTTC
TRBV7-9	TRBJ2-5	NA	NA	13	CASEGGYQETQYF	TGTGCCAGCGAGGGAGGATACCAAGAGACCCAGTACTTC
TRBV6-5	TRBJ2-1	TRBD2	once	14	CASSYSLAGSEQFF	TGTGCCAGCAGTTACTCGTTAGCGGGGTCTGAGCAGTTCTTC
TRBV19	TRBJ2-3	NA	NA	13	CASSTYGTDTQYF	TGTGCCAGTAGTACCTATGGCACAGATACGCAGTATTTT
TRBV5-5	TRBJ1-2	NA	NA	16	CASSLGQQTSNYGYTF	TGTGCCAGCAGCCTGGGGCAGCAAACGTCTAACTATGGCTACACCTTC
TRBV5-1	TRBJ2-3	NA	NA	16	CASSLGGGGAQYTQYF	TGCGCCAGCAGCTTGGGCGGAGGGGGGGCTCAATATACGCAGTATTTT
TRBV6-5	TRBJ1-1	NA	NA	15	CASSSSWGTSSRSLF	TGTGCCAGCAGTTCCTCCTGGGGGACCTCTAGTCGAAGTCTCTTT
TRBV5-1	TRBJ1-5	TRBD1	NA	15	CASSQTGGFNQPQHF	TGCGCCAGCAGCCAGACAGGGGGTTTCAATCAGCCCCAGCATTTT